These 21 T cell receptor beta chains share one sample of origin, sequenced in a study of T-cell memory formation after mild COVID-19. One entry per CDR3 protein results from TCRdb running MiXCR on the 5' RACE reads. The sample consists of a few hundred thousand distinct CDR3 sequences, under 8.5% of them appearing once. The sample consisted of PBMCs or a T cell subset sorted from them (not recorded which). Source of these receptors: a young man who had mild COVID-19 (a few samples of this study predate the infection). Cell type and time point are not known.

The sample holds many counts of this clonotype. The chain employs TRBV4-3 and TRBJ2-5; D unclear. The germline V gene has CDR1 LGHNA and CDR2 YSLEER. The CDR3 loop spans 14 amino acids. V shed 0 bases and J shed 1 base, with 6 bases lying between them. The CDR3 DNA reads TGCGCCAGCAGCCAAGATGGCTTCCAAGAGACCCAGTACTTC. Its translation: CASSQDGFQETQYF.

The chain recombines TRBV4-1 with TRBJ1-2, with no clear D. The CDR3 length is 14 residues. With 3 bases removed from V and 4 bases from J, the gap between germline ends came to 12 bases. Per the germline V gene, CDR1 is MGHRA and CDR2 is YSYEKL. The CDR3: CASSQTRIGYGYTF. For the CDR3, the DNA is TGCGCCAGCAGCCAGACCAGGATTGGCTATGGCTACACCTTC.

This clonotype was counted many times. The chain employs TRBV27 and TRBJ2-7, with 8 bases matching TRBD1. V shed 5 bases and J 6 bases; nucleotides not matched to a gene: 9. CDR3 size: 14 residues. Germline CDR1 is MNHEY and CDR2 is SMNVEV (reference sequence). In DNA, the CDR3 is TGTGCCAGCAGTCGCCGACAGGGGCTTGGCGAGCAGTACGTC. Its protein is CASSRRQGLGEQYV.

V usage is TRBV18 and J usage is TRBJ2-1, with 7 bases lining up with TRBD2. The CDR3 contains 15 residues. CDR1 and CDR2 (germline): KGHSH, LQKENI. V shed 5 bases and J 3 bases; nucleotides not matched to a gene: 7. CDR3 sequence (DNA): TGTGCCAGCTCAACAGGACTAGAGGTCTACAATGAGCAGTTCTTC. It translates to CASSTGLEVYNEQFF.

This clonotype has a count of ten or more. The chain has TRBV7-8 and TRBJ2-5; D not resolved. Trimming stripped 5 bases from V and 5 bases from J, with 9 bases between. Per the germline V gene, CDR1 is SGHVS and CDR2 is FQNEAQ. The CDR3 runs 12 residues. DNA of the CDR3: TGTGCCAGCAGCACCCTAGGGGAGACCCAGTACTTC. It encodes CASSTLGETQYF. Variable domain in full (rest from reference TRBV7-8 and TRBJ2-5): GAGVSQSPRYKVAKRGQDVALRCDPISGHVSLFWYQQALGQGPEFLTYFQNEAQLDKSGLPSDRFFAERPEGSVSTLKIQRTQQEDSAVYLCASSTLGETQYFGPGTRLLVL.

This clonotype was recorded a few times. The chain recombines TRBV19 with TRBJ1-1; no clear D. The CDR3 is 8 residues long. With 11 bases removed from V and 10 bases from J, the gap between germline ends came to 8 bases. Germline CDR1 LNHDA, CDR2 SQIVND (reference sequence). The CDR3 loop is CAGKPAFF. The DNA of the CDR3 is TGTGCCGGGAAGCCAGCTTTCTTT.

Only a few counts were recorded for this clonotype. This sequence joins TRBV9 and TRBJ2-3, with 12 positions matching TRBD1. The V gene end was trimmed by 0 bases and the J gene end by 3 bases; junction bases not matched to a gene: 5. CDR3 length equals 17 residues. Germline loops: CDR1 SGDLS, CDR2 YYNGEE. CDR3 coding DNA: TGTGCCAGCAGCGTAGGAGGGACAGGGGGCTGGACAGATACGCAGTATTTT. Encoded protein: CASSVGGTGGWTDTQYF. Based on the CDR3 plus reference TRBV9 and TRBJ2-3, the full variable domain is DSGVTQTPKHLITATGQRVTLRCSPRSGDLSVYWYQQSLDQGLQFLIQYYNGEERAKGNILERFSAQQFPDLHSELNLSSLELGDSALYFCASSVGGTGGWTDTQYFGPGTRLTVL.

This clonotype was found a few times. The V call is TRBV7-9, the J call TRBJ2-4; D remains ambiguous. CDR3 length equals 16 residues. The germline V gene has CDR1 SEHNR and CDR2 FQNEAQ (reference sequence). With 4 bases removed from V and 0 bases from J, the gap between germline ends came to 13 bases. The CDR3 DNA sequence: TGTGCCAGCAGCTCCCCCCTCCCTATAGCCAAAAACATTCAGTACTTC. This codes for CASSSPLPIAKNIQYF. Drawing the rest from reference TRBV7-9 and TRBJ2-4, the complete variable domain is DTGVSQNPRHKITKRGQNVTFRCDPISEHNRLYWYRQTLGQGPEFLTYFQNEAQLEKSRLLSDRFSAERPKGSFSTLEIQRTEQGDSAMYLCASSSPLPIAKNIQYFGAGTRLSVL.

A few counts support this clonotype. J is TRBJ2-7 and V is TRBV9; D assignment may be TRBD1 or TRBD2 (5 bases each). CDR1 and CDR2 (germline): SGDLS, YYNGEE. This CDR3 is built from 15 residues. The ends were cut back, 0 bases at V and 1 base at J, with 11 bases in the middle. The chain's CDR3 is CASSVDGTWSYEQYF. For the CDR3, the DNA is TGTGCCAGCAGCGTAGATGGGACGTGGTCCTACGAGCAGTACTTC.

This chain joins TRBV7-3 and TRBJ1-5, with a possible D match to TRBD1 (6 bases). CDR3 size: 15 residues. CDR1 is SGHTA, CDR2 FQGTGA, per germline. V dropped 6 bases and J dropped 7 bases, with 19 bases sitting between them. The CDR3 sequence is CASRPKGGTGQPQHF. CDR3 DNA sequence: TGTGCCAGCAGGCCAAAGGGGGGTACGGGACAGCCCCAGCATTTT.

Notes on this clonotype: Sequence at one end of the junction differs from germline and may be a read error. The rearrangement links TRBV6-5 to TRBJ1-1; tentative D call: TRBD1 (6 bases). CDR3 length equals 15 residues. Germline V gene data show CDR1 as MNHEY and CDR2 as SVGAGI. The CDR3 region is CASSYTTGFGTEALF. Written as DNA, the CDR3 is TGTGCCAGCAGTTATACTACAGGGTTTGGCACTGAAGCTTTGTTT.

This sequence joins TRBV5-1 and TRBJ2-5, with TRBD1 as a possible D gene (6 bases). Deletions cut 2 bases from V and 4 bases from J, with 15 bases between. The CDR3 spans 15 residues. Germline V CDR1 and CDR2: SGHRS, YFSETQ. The CDR3 protein is CASSLHRQVVETQYF. DNA of the CDR3: TGCGCCAGCAGCTTACACAGACAGGTTGTAGAGACCCAGTACTTC.

There are a few counts of this clonotype. The V and J genes are TRBV5-6 and TRBJ1-2; D is unresolved. In germline, CDR1 is SGHDT, CDR2 YYEEEE. V lost 1 base and J 2 bases, leaving 12 bases between the germline ends. The CDR3 sequence is 15 residues long. CDR3 nucleotides: TGTGCCAGCAGCTTGAAGGCCCTCAGGAACTATGGCTACACCTTC. Protein: CASSLKALRNYGYTF.

This clonotype came up a few times. The rearrangement uses TRBV7-7 and TRBJ2-3; D might be TRBD1 (8 bases). V lost 6 bases to trimming and J lost 3 bases, with 19 bases between them. The CDR3 covers 16 residues. CDR1 and CDR2 (germline): SSHAT, FNYEAQ (reference sequence). CDR3 sequence (DNA): TGTGCCAGCAGAAATCAGGGGGCCGGGGGGACAGATACGCAGTATTTT. This translates into CASRNQGAGGTDTQYF.

V is TRBV20-1 and J is TRBJ2-5; the match to TRBD1 covers 8 bases. The junction had 0 bases not matched to a gene; V was cut back by 2 bases and J by 4 bases. The CDR3 covers 12 residues. Germline V gives CDR1 DFQATT, CDR2 SNEGSKA (reference sequence). The DNA of the CDR3 is TGCAGTGCTAGACAGGGGGCAGAGACCCAGTACTTC. Protein sequence: CSARQGAETQYF.

Many counts were recorded for this clonotype. The J gene is TRBJ2-3, the V gene TRBV20-1; 7 bases match TRBD2. J gave up 1 base and V 4 bases, and 5 bases lay outside the gene matches. In germline, CDR1 is DFQATT, CDR2 SNEGSKA (reference sequence). CDR3 length equals 14 residues. CDR3 sequence: CSAIRGGGTDTQYF. DNA of the CDR3: TGCAGTGCTATTCGCGGGGGAGGCACAGATACGCAGTATTTT.

There are many counts of this clonotype. This chain joins TRBV6-5 and TRBJ2-5; D possibly corresponds to TRBD2 (6 bases). CDR1 and CDR2 from the germline V gene are MNHEY and SVGAGI. This CDR3 has 13 residues. The V gene lost 8 bases and the J gene lost 5 bases, with 15 bases spanning the gap. The CDR3 DNA is TGTGCCAGCGGACGGAGGGAACGGGAGACCCAGTACTTC. This gives the protein CASGRRERETQYF.

This sequence joins TRBV20-1 and TRBJ2-5, with D possibly matching TRBD1 (5 bases). V was clipped by 0 bases and J by 5 bases, with 13 bases between them. The CDR3 contains 14 residues. Germline V lookup: CDR1 DFQATT, CDR2 SNEGSKA (reference sequence). The CDR3 bases are TGCAGTGCTAGAGAAAAGGGGTTTGGGGAGACCCAGTACTTC. This translates into CSAREKGFGETQYF.

V is TRBV6-4 and J is TRBJ1-1; the match to TRBD1 covers 8 bases. Looked up from germline, CDR1 is MRHNA and CDR2 is SNTAGT. Trimming removed 8 bases from V and 3 bases from J; junction bases left unmatched: 8. The CDR3 spans 14 residues. CDR3 sequence reads: CASWQGAVDTEAFF. CDR3 sequence (DNA): TGTGCCAGCTGGCAGGGGGCTGTCGACACTGAAGCTTTCTTT.

The V and J genes are TRBV3-1 and TRBJ2-2; weak D call: TRBD1 (6 bases). The CDR3 loop spans 15 amino acids. The germline V and J ends were trimmed by 5 bases and 2 bases, with 12 bases remaining between them. Per germline, CDR1 LGHDT and CDR2 YNNKEL (reference sequence). The CDR3 DNA sequence: TGTGCCAGCAGCTTACGGGACACAAACACCGGGGAGCTGTTTTTT. It translates to CASSLRDTNTGELFF.

The chain joins TRBV7-8 to TRBJ2-2; TRBD1 might be the D (5 bases). Trimming shortened V by 6 bases and J by 7 bases, and 15 bases separated the two germline ends. CDR1 and CDR2 (germline): SGHVS, FQNEAQ. The length of the CDR3 is 14 residues. CDR3 region: CASRKRQSSGELFF. Here the CDR3 DNA reads TGTGCCAGCAGGAAAAGACAGTCCAGCGGGGAGCTGTTTTTT.